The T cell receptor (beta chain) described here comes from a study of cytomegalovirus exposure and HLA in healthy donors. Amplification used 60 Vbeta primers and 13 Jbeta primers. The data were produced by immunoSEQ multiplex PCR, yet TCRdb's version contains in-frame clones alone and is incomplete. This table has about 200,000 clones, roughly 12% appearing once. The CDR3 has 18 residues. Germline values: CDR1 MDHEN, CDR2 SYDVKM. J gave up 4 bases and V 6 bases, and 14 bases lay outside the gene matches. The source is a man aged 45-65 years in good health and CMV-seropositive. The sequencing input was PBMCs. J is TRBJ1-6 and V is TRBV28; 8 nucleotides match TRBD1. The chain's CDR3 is CASRVPIGQGGYNSPLHF. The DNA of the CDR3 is TGTGCCAGCAGGGTGCCGATCGGACAGGGAGGATATAATTCACCCCTCCACTTT.